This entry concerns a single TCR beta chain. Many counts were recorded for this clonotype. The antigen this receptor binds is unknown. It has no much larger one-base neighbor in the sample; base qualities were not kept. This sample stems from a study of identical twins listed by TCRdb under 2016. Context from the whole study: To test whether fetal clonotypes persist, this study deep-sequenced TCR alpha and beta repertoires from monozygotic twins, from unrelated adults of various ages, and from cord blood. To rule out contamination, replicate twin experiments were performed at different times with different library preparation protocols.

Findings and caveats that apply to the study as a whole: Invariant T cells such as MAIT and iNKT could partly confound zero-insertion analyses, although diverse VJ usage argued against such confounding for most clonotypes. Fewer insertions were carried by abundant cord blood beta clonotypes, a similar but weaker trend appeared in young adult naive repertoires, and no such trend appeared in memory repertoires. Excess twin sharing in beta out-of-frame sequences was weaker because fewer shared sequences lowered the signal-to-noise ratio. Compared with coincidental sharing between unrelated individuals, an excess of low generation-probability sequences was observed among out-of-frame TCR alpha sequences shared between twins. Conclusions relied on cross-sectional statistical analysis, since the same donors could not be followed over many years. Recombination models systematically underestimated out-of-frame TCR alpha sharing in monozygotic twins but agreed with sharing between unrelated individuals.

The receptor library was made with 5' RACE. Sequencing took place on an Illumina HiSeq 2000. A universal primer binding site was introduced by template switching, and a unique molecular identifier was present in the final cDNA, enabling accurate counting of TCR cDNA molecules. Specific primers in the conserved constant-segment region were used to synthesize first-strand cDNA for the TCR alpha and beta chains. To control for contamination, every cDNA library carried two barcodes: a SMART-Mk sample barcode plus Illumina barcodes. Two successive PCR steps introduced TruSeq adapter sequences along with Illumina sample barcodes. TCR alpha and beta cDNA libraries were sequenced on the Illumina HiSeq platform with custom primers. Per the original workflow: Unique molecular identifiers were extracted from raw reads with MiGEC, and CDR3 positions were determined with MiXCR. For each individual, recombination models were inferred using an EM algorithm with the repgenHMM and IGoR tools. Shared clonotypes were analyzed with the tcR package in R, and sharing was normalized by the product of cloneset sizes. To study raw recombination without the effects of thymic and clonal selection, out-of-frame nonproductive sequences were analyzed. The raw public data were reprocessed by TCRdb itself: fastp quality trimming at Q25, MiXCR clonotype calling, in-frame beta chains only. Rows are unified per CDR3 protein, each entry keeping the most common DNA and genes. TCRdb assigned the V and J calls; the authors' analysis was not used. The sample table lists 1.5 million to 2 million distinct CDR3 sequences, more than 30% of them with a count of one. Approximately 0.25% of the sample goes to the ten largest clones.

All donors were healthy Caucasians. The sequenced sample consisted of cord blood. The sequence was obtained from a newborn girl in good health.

The CDR3 corresponds to CASSLRVEQFF. At the DNA level, the sequence is TGTGCCAGCAGTTTAAGGGTCGAGCAGTTCTTC. The sequence joins TRBV28 to TRBJ2-1, with the D gene not clear enough to name. In the germline V gene, CDR1 corresponds to MDHEN and CDR2 to SYDVKM. Trimming takes 2 bases from V and 10 bases from J, and the germline ends sit 6 bases apart. The CDR3 spans 11 residues, from the cysteine through the phenylalanine. The sequence is cut down to CDR3 DNA, 33 bases in frame from base 1. With the portions outside the CDR3 filled from the reference TRBV28 and TRBJ2-1 genes, the complete variable region becomes DVKVTQSSRYLVKRTGEKVFLECVQDMDHENMFWYRQDPGLGLRLIYFSYDVKMKEKGDIPEGYSVSREKKERFSLILESASTNQTSMYLCASSLRVEQFFGPGTRLTVL.